A single sample is the source of the 6 T cell receptor beta chains below, sequenced in a study of a mutant IDH1 vaccine in newly diagnosed glioma (dated by TCRdb to the early 2020s). Their antigen targets remain unknown. The time point label corresponds to: week 11, during vaccination. Each vaccine dose, consisting of 300 ug of a 20-mer mutant IDH1 peptide in Montanide, was administered subcutaneously with topical imiquimod. The method was the immunoSEQ multiplex PCR assay. Imported from immuneACCESS, the table was reduced by TCRdb to in-frame sequences with V and J called. These copies leave out some clones; in studies compared against another copy, an unresolved V gene accounts for under half, and the cause of the remainder is not known. Present in this sample are 110,000 or so clones, about 90% of which were seen just once. 0.55% to 0.7% of the sample goes to the ten largest clones. This specimen was PBMCs, taken from a glioma patient whose treatment included an IDH1 peptide vaccine. The receptor set was obtained from a woman aged 45-65 years with glioma.

The CDR3: CASSVGAGSSYNEQFF. The CDR3 region has the DNA TGTGCCAGCAGCGTAGGGGCGGGAAGCTCCTACAATGAGCAGTTCTTC. This chain joins TRBV9 and TRBJ2-1, with a possible D match to TRBD2 (6 bases). V gave up 0 bases and J gave up 0 bases, with 10 bases separating them. The CDR3 covers 16 residues. The germline V gene has CDR1 SGDLS and CDR2 YYNGEE.

This chain connects TRBV5-1 to TRBJ2-1, with 7 nucleotides matching TRBD2. J gave up 12 bases and V 5 bases, and 14 bases lay outside the gene matches. The CDR3 has 14 residues. The germline gives CDR1 SGHRS, CDR2 YFSETQ. CDR3 coding DNA: TGCGCCAGCAGTGGGGGGAGGGCTTATGGCGGGCAGTTCTTC. It codes for CASSGGRAYGGQFF.

The chain uses TRBV5-5 and TRBJ1-3; D is possibly TRBD1 (5 bases). The germline V gene has CDR1 SGHKS and CDR2 YYEKEE (reference sequence). CDR3 length: 16 amino acids. V was trimmed by 1 base and J by 0 bases, leaving 11 bases between them. The CDR3 loop reads CASSLTRASSGNTIYF. The CDR3 DNA follows: TGTGCCAGCAGCTTGACCAGGGCGAGCTCTGGAAACACCATATATTTT. The variable domain in full, with the rest retrieved from reference TRBV5-5 and TRBJ1-3, is DAGVTQSPTHLIKTRGQQVTLRCSPISGHKSVSWYQQVLGQGPQFIFQYYEKEERGRGNFPDRFSARQFPNYSSELNVNALLLGDSALYLCASSLTRASSGNTIYFGEGSWLTVV.

The gene calls are TRBV5-1 and TRBJ2-7; 8 bases fit TRBD1. J was trimmed by 4 bases and V by 4 bases; bases with no gene match: 13. The germline gives CDR1 SGHRS, CDR2 YFSETQ. The CDR3 runs 16 residues. CDR3 in DNA: TGCGCCAGCAGCACCGTGGACAGGGCCGAAGTTTACGAGCAGTACTTC. Translating gives CASSTVDRAEVYEQYF.

The rearrangement links TRBV9 to TRBJ2-2; 8 bases are shared with TRBD1. Germline V gives CDR1 SGDLS, CDR2 YYNGEE. The trim removed 0 bases at V and 4 bases at J, leaving 5 bases unmatched. CDR3 size: 16 residues. The CDR3 nucleotides are TGTGCCAGCAGCGTAGAAGGACAGGGCTTCACCGGGGAGCTGTTTTTT. Translation: CASSVEGQGFTGELFF.

The chain recombines TRBV28 with TRBJ1-1; tentatively, D is TRBD1 (6 bases). Trimming stripped 5 bases from V and 9 bases from J, with 16 bases between. Germline lookup yields CDR1 MDHEN and CDR2 SYDVKM. CDR3 size: 13 residues. The CDR3 reads CASSLRQAQKAFF. In DNA, the CDR3 is TGTGCCAGCAGTCTGAGACAGGCCCAAAAAGCTTTCTTT.